This note documents a single TCR beta chain sequence. The antigen is undetermined. Primers included in the PCR were 60 Vbeta and 13 Jbeta primers. The repertoire was sequenced with immunoSEQ multiplex PCR; TCRdb's copy has only in-frame clones and lacks some. Altogether 100,000 to 150,000 clones are present, 65% to 85% being singletons, with the ten largest covering around 1.9%. This sample is part of a study of cytomegalovirus exposure and HLA in healthy donors. Turning to the study itself: A preliminary data release comprised tens of millions of unique TCRs obtained from HLA-typed donors.

Study-level findings and limits: Three CMV-associated chains were confirmed in vitro to be specific for CMV antigens. TCR beta V- and J-gene trimming was later associated with a missense DCLRE1C variant. CMV serostatus was the sole immune exposure data available.

Germline V lookup: CDR1 MDHEN, CDR2 SYDVKM. CDR3 size: 14 residues. V lost 7 bases to trimming and J lost 8 bases, with 17 bases between them. Sequences were obtained from PBMCs. The chain links TRBV28 to TRBJ1-4; possibly TRBD1 for D (6 bases). The TCR originated in a woman aged 35 to 49 in good health and CMV-seronegative. The CDR3 region has the DNA TGTGCCAGCACCCTGACAGGTTTAGGGGAAAAACTGTTTTTT. Translated: CASTLTGLGEKLFF.